A selection of T cell receptor beta chains follows, all from one sample in a study of cytomegalovirus exposure and HLA in healthy donors. Data came from immunoSEQ multiplex PCR; TCRdb stores just in-frame clones and leaves some out. The table has 200,000 to 250,000 clones, roughly 80% seen once. Source material: PBMCs. All receptors derive from a woman between 40 and 55 years old in good health and CMV-seronegative. Both conserved end residues are part of each CDR3. Each record gives: V gene, CDR3 protein.

TRBV29-1	CSVGSGSIQPQHF
TRBV30	CAWGGGGSNQPQHF
TRBV13	CASSLYGTNEKLFF
TRBV29-1	CSVSDPLRGDTQYF
TRBV6-1	CASSDMAEKLFF
TRBV2	CASSRIPGYYNGYTF
TRBV2	CASTATWTGGASYNEQFF
TRBV4-1	CASSQDLTGRPLQYF
TRBV2	CASSGGGTPNEKLFF
TRBV5-1	CASSPGTGRSAETQYF
TRBV28	CASRGQGAGQPQHF
TRBV7-9	CSSSTPPHGRGPDTQYF
TRBV11-2	CASSVQRAPGHGELFF
TRBV18	CASSPSEVMNTEAFF
TRBV15	CATSARPGLAVLGEETQYF
TRBV7-2	CASSWGQGAWEQYF
TRBV19	CASKGQGAGANVLTF
TRBV7-8	CASSLVIFGRASVDEQYF
TRBV27	CASTTGRGPSLYGYTF
TRBV10-1	CASSDLAGGGEQFF
TRBV19	CASRPTGAGGKYGYTF
TRBV29-1	CSAFRDSPMNTEAFF
TRBV10-3	CAISPSTGQETQYF
TRBV6-1	CASSEAPGTGSGYTF
TRBV19	CASQPGSSGGIDTQYF
TRBV4-1	CASSGTSGRAGTDTQYF
TRBV5-1	CASRVAGGSDTQYF
TRBV7-9	CASSRVRDAYEQYF
TRBV18	CASSPGATDTQYF
TRBV5-1	CASSQPGQGSAKNIQYF
TRBV19	CASSPRTGGTEAFF
TRBV29-1	CSVFLAAGGGTGELFF
TRBV27	CASSVSGGHGDEQYF
TRBV29-1	CSVSRGVANTEAFF
TRBV5-4	CASSHNLLRTEYF
TRBV4-1	CASSQGPPTGERTEAFF
TRBV4-1	CASSPPGGRLNTQYF
TRBV19	CASSIAGGPYEQYF
TRBV28	CASSRNDRDSYGYTF
TRBV9	CASSGTGGAFF
TRBV10-2	CASRQGLAGPYEQYF
TRBV15	CATSRGGSNQPQHF
TRBV5-1	CASSLSTGASAIQHF
TRBV27	CASRPPGHVNEKLFF